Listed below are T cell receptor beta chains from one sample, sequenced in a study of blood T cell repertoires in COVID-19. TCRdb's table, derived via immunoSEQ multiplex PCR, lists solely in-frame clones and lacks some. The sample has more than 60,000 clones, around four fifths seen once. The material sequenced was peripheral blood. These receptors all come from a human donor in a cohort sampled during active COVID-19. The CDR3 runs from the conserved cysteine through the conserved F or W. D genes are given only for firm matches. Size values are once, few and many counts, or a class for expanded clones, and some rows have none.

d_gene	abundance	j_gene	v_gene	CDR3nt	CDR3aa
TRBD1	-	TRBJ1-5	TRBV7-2	TGTGCCAGCGGACTTGGACAGGGGAGTTTGGGAGAACAGCCCCAGCATTTT	CASGLGQGSLGEQPQHF
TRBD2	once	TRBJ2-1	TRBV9	TGTGCCAGCAGCGCTCCGGGACTAGCCATAAATGAGCAGTTCTTC	CASSAPGLAINEQFF
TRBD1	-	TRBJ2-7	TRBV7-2	TGTGCCAGCAGCAAGGACAGGGAACGGGAGCAGTACTTC	CASSKDREREQYF
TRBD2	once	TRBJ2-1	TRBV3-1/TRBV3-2	TGTGCCAGCAGACCGTTTGGCGGGGGGGCCCATGAGCAGTTCTTC	CASRPFGGGAHEQFF
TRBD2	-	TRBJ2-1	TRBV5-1	TGCGCCAGCAGCTTGAGCGGGGGGGCAAACAATGAGCAGTTCTTC	CASSLSGGANNEQFF
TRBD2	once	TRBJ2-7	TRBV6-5	TGTGCCAGCAGCCCGGGGGGGGGTGACGAGCAGTACTTC	CASSPGGGDEQYF
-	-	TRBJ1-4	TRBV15	TGTGCCACCAGCCGTAGACAGGCCACGGGGGAAAAACTGTTTTTT	CATSRRQATGEKLFF
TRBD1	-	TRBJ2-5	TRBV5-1	TGCGCCAGCAGCACCGGACAGGGCCGGGAGACCCAGTACTTC	CASSTGQGRETQYF
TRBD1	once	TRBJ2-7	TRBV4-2	TGTGCCAGCAGCCCTGGGACAGGGGGTTCCTACGAGCAGTACTTC	CASSPGTGGSYEQYF
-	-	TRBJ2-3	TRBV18	TGTGCCAGCTCACCGGGACAAAAAGGCTATACGCAGTATTTT	CASSPGQKGYTQYF
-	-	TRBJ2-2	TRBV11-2	TGTGCCGCCTCGGTGGGCCCCGGGAGCAGGGAGCTGTTTTTT	CAASVGPGSRELFF
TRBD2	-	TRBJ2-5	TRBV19	TGTGCCAGTAGAAGCGGGGTCCGGGAGACCCAGTACTTC	CASRSGVRETQYF
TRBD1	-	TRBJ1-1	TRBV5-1	TGCGCCAGCAGACATGACAGGGTCGGTACGAACACTGAAGCTTTCTTT	CASRHDRVGTNTEAFF
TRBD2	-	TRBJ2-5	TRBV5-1	TGCGCCAGCAGCTTGGTTTTCGGGGGGAGACAAGAGACCCAGTACTTC	CASSLVFGGRQETQYF
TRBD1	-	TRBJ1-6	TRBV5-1	TGCGCCAGCAGCGACAGGGGGCTGGATAATTCACCCCTCCACTTT	CASSDRGLDNSPLHF
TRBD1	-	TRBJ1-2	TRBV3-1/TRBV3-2	TGTGCCAGCAGCCAAAGGACAGGGGGCCACTATGGCTACACCTTC	CASSQRTGGHYGYTF
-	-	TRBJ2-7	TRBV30	TGTGCCTGGAGTCCCAGGGCCCGGACAGCCTCCTACGAGCAGTACTTC	CAWSPRARTASYEQYF
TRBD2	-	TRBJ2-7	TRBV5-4	TGTGCCAGCAGACGAACCGGGACTACCTCTCTAGAGCAGTACTTC	CASRRTGTTSLEQYF
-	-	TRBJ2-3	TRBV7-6	TGTGCCAGCAGGCCCATGGGCCAAGGCACAGATACGCAGTATTTT	CASRPMGQGTDTQYF
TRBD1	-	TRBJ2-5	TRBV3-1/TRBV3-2	TGTGCCAGCAGCCTCCACAGGGGGCAAGAGACCCAGTACTTC	CASSLHRGQETQYF
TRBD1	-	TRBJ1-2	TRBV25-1	TGTGCCAGCTCCACGAAGGGGGCGGGTAACTATGGCTACACCTTC	CASSTKGAGNYGYTF
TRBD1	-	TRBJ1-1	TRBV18	TGTGCCAGCTCCCGCGGACAGGGGACAAACACTGAAGCTTTCTTT	CASSRGQGTNTEAFF
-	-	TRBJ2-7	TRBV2	TGTGCCAGCAGTGTAGGAGGGATCGAGCAGTACTTC	CASSVGGIEQYF
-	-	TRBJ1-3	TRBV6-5	TGTGCCACTAGGACAGCGTTCTCTGGAAACACCATATATTTT	CATRTAFSGNTIYF
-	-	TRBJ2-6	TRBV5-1	TGCGCCAGCAGCTTAGCCCCAGGGTCTGGGGCCAACGTCCTGACTTTC	CASSLAPGSGANVLTF
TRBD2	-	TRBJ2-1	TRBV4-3	TGCGCCAGCAGCCAAGAACCGGGGGGGAGCTCCTACAATGAGCAGTTCTTC	CASSQEPGGSSYNEQFF
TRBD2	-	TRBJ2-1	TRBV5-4	TGTGCCAGCAGCTCACCAGCGGGGGCTACGGGAAATGAGCAGTTCTTC	CASSSPAGATGNEQFF
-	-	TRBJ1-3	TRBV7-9	TGTGCCAGCAGCTTCGAGGCCTCTGGAAACACCATATATTTT	CASSFEASGNTIYF